This TCR beta chain was sequenced in a study of PD-L1 blockade in urothelial cancer. Clones were read by immunoSEQ multiplex PCR, and TCRdb kept only the in-frame ones, dropping some. In the table there are some 79,000 clones, 82% of which are singletons. The CDR3 spans 13 residues. Per the germline V gene, CDR1 is SGHDT and CDR2 is YYEEEE. V lost 0 bases to trimming and J lost 6 bases, with 7 bases between them. The sequencing here drew on PBMCs, taken around atezolizumab (anti-PD-L1) treatment. The chain uses TRBV5-6 and TRBJ2-1; D is unresolved. The receptor was isolated from a man in his 70s with urothelial cancer. The CDR3 reads CASSLVAANEQFF. The CDR3, as DNA: TGTGCCAGCAGCTTGGTGGCGGCCAATGAGCAGTTCTTC. Supplemented by reference TRBV5-6 and TRBJ2-1, the full variable domain reads DAGVTQSPTHLIKTRGQQVTLRCSPKSGHDTVSWYQQALGQGPQFIFQYYEEEERQRGNFPDRFSGHQFPNYSSELNVNALLLGDSALYLCASSLVAANEQFFGPGTRLTVL.